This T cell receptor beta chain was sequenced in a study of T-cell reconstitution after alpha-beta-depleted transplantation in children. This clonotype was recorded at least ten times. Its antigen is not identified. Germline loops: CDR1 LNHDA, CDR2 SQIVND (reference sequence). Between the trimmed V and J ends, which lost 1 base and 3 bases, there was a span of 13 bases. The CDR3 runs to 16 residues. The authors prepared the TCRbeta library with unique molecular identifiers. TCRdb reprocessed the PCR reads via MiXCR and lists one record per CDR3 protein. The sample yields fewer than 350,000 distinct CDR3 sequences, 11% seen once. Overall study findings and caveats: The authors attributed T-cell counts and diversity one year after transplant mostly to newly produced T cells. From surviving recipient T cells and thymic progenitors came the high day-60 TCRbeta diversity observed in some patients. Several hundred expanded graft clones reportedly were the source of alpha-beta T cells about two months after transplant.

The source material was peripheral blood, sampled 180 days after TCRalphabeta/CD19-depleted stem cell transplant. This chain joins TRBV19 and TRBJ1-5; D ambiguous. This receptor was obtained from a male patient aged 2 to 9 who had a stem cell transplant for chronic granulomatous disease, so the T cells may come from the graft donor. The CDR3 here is CASSIGGKGINQPQHF. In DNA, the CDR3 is TGTGCCAGTAGTATAGGAGGAAAGGGTATCAATCAGCCCCAGCATTTT.